This T cell receptor beta chain was sequenced in a study of blood T cell repertoires in COVID-19. Each participant's cohort was designated according to participant-reported clinical history. A PCR-confirmed or clinician-diagnosed COVID-19 case had contacted exposed participants within 2 weeks of entry. Original data processing: Estimated nucleated cell counts came from reference gene primer amplification. TCRdb keeps only in-frame clones here, not all; method: immunoSEQ multiplex PCR. V and J calls and clone size are those listed in that table; D and trimming were worked out from the DNA. Of 200,000 to 250,000 clones listed, around 91% are singletons. The CDR3 covers 17 residues. V was clipped by 2 bases and J by 0 bases, with 11 bases between them. The germline CDR1 and CDR2 sequences are ENHRY and SYGVKD.

The sequenced material came from PBMCs or T cells enriched from blood (not recorded which). The gene calls are TRBV10-3 and TRBJ1-6; D ambiguous. This sequence was found in a man aged 25-40 years who had been exposed to COVID-19. The CDR3 DNA reads as TGTGCCATCAGTGAGCGACATGCCAGCTCCTATAATTCACCCCTCCACTTT. Its protein is CAISERHASSYNSPLHF.